This record looks at one T cell receptor (beta chain) sequence and its context. Its target is not known. V was trimmed by 7 bases and J by 3 bases, leaving 9 bases between them. The CDR3 sequence is 11 residues long. CDR1 and CDR2 (germline): SQVTM, ANQGSEA. The sample comes from a study of vaccination and CD4 T cells after COVID-19. Overall study: Cells were stimulated with overlapping spike peptides from SARS-CoV-2, HCoV-NL63, HCoV-OC43 and HCoV-229E.

Researchers used the Oncomine TCR Beta short-read assay to sequence DNA from cultured CD4+ T cells. TCRdb analysed the PCR reads with MiXCR anew, one entry per CDR3 protein. The repertoire has about 19,000 distinct CDR3 sequences, about two fifths of them found once; the top ten carry roughly 14%. Treatment here: roughly nine-day PBMC culture with coronavirus spike peptide pools or control peptides (ViraFEST assay). This TCR derives from a human donor with COVID-19. The chain is built from TRBV29-1 and TRBJ2-5; D might be TRBD2 (5 bases). The sample taken for sequencing was cultured CD4+ T cells from blood. DNA for the CDR3: TGCAGCGCCGGGAAGAAAGAGACCCAGTACTTC. Amino acid sequence: CSAGKKETQYF.